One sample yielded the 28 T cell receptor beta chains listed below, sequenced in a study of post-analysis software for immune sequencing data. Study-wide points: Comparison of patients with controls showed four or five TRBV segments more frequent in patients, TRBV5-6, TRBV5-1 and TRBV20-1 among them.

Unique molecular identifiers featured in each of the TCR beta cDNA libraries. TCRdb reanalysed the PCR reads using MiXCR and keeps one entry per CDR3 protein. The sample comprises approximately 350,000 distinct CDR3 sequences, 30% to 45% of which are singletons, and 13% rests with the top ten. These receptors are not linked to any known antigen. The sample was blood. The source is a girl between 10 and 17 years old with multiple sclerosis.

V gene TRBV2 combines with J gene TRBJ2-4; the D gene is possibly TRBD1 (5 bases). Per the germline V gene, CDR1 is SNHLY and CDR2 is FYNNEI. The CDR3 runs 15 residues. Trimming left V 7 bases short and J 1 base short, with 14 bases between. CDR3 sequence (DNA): TGTGCCAGCACTGAGCAGGGAAGGGCCAAAAACATTCAGTACTTC. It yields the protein CASTEQGRAKNIQYF.

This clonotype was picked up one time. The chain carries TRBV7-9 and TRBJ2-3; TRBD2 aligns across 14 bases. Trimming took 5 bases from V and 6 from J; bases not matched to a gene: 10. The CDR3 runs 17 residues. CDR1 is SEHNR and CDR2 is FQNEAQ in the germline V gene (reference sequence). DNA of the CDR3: TGTGCCAGCAGCCACAGACTAGCGGGGGGGCGCGGGGATACGCAGTATTTT. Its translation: CASSHRLAGGRGDTQYF. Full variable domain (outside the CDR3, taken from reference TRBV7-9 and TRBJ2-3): DTGVSQNPRHKITKRGQNVTFRCDPISEHNRLYWYRQTLGQGPEFLTYFQNEAQLEKSRLLSDRFSAERPKGSFSTLEIQRTEQGDSAMYLCASSHRLAGGRGDTQYFGPGTRLTVL.

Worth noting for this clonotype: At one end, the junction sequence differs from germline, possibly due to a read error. The CDR3 sequence is CSASRPGPSYNEQFF. CDR3 DNA: TGCAGTGCTAGCCGGCCCGGACCGAGCTACAATGAACAGTTCTTC. The chain carries TRBV20-1 and TRBJ2-1; no clear D gene. CDR1 and CDR2 (germline): DFQATT, SNEGSKA (reference sequence). CDR3 size: 15 residues.

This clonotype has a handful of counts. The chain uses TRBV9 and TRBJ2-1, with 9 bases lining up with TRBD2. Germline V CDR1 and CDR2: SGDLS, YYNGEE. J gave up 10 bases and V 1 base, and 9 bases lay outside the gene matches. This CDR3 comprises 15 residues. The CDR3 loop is CASSVSGGPIGEQFF. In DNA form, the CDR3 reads TGTGCCAGCAGCGTAAGCGGGGGGCCCATCGGGGAGCAGTTCTTC.

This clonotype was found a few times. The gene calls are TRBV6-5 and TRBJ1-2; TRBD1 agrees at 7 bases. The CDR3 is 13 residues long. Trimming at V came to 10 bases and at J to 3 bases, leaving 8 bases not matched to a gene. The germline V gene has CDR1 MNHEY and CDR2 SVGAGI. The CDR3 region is CANRRGFDYGYTF. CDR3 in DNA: TGTGCCAACCGCAGGGGGTTTGACTATGGCTACACCTTC.

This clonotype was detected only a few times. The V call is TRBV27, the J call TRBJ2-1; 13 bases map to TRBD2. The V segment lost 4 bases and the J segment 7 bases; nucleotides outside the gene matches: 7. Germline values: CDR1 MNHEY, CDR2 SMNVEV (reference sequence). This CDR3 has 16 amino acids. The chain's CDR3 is CASSSTSGGALNEQFF. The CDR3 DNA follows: TGTGCCAGCAGTTCAACTAGCGGGGGGGCCTTGAATGAGCAGTTCTTC.

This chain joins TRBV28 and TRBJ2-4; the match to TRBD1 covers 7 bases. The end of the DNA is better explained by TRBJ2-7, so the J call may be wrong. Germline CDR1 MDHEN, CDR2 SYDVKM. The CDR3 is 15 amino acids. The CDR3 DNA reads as TGTGCCAGCAGTTTATGGGACCAGGGGGAAAGCGAGCAGTACTTC. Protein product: CASSLWDQGESEQYF.

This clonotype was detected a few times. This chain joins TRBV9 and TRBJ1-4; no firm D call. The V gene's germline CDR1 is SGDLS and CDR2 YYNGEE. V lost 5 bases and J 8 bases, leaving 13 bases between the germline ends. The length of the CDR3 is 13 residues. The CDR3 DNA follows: TGTGCCAGCAGGAGAGTCAGAAGGGAAAAACTGTTTTTT. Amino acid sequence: CASRRVRREKLFF.

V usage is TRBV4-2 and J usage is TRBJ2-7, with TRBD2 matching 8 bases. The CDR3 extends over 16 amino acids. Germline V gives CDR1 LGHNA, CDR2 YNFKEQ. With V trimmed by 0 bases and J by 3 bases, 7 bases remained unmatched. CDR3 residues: CASSQDAGGARYEQYF. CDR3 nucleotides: TGTGCCAGCAGCCAAGATGCGGGGGGAGCACGCTACGAGCAGTACTTC.

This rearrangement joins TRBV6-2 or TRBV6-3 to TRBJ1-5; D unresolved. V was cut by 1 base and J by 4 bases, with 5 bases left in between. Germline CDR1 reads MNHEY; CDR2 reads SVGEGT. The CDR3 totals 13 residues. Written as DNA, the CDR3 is TGTGCCAGCAGTTACTTGGGGAATCAGCCCCAGCATTTT. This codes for CASSYLGNQPQHF.

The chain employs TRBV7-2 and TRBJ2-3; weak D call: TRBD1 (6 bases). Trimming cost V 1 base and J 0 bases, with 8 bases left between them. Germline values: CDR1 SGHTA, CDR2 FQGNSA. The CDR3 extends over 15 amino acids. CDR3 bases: TGTGCCAGCAGCTTAGGGGACATGAGCACAGATACGCAGTATTTT. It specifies CASSLGDMSTDTQYF.

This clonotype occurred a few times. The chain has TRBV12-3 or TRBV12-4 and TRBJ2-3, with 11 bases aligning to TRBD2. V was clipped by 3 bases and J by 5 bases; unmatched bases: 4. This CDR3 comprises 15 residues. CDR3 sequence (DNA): TGTGCCAGCAGTTTTTTAGCGGGGGGGGAAGATACGCAGTATTTT. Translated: CASSFLAGGEDTQYF.

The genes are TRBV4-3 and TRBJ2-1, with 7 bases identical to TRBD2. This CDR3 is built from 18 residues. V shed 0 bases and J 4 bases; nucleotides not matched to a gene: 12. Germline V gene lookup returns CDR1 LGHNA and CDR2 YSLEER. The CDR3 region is CASSQDRPGGWGYNEQFF. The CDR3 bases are TGCGCCAGCAGCCAAGATAGGCCGGGGGGATGGGGGTACAATGAGCAGTTCTTC.

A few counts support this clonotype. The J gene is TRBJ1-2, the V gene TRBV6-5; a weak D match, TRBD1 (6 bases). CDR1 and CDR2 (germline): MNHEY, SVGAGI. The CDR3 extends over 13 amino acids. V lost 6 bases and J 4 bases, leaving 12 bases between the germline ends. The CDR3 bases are TGTGCCAGCAGAGAACAGGGACCCTATGGCTACACCTTC. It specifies CASREQGPYGYTF.

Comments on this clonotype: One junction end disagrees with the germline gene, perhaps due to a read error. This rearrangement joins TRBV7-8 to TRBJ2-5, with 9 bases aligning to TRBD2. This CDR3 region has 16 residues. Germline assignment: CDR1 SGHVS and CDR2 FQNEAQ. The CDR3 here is CASSLQGGGAQEAQYF. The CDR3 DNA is TGTGCCAGCAGCTTACAGGGCGGGGGGGCCCAAGAGGCCCAGTACTTC.

Written as DNA, the CDR3 is TGTGCCAGCAGTTTTTCAGGGGCTGGGACCTACAATGAGCAGTTCTTC. The encoded protein is CASSFSGAGTYNEQFF. The chain combines TRBV28 with TRBJ2-1; tentative D call: TRBD1 (6 bases). The V end lost 3 bases, the J end lost 2 bases, and 14 bases lay between the germline ends. Germline lookup yields CDR1 MDHEN and CDR2 SYDVKM. The CDR3 covers 16 residues.

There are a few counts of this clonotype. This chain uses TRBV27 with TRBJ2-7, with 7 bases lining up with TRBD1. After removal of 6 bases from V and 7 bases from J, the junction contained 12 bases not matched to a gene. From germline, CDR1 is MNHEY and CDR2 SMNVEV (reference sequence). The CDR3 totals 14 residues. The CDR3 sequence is CASSLTGTGVEQYF. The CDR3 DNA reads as TGTGCCAGCAGCCTTACTGGAACAGGGGTTGAGCAGTACTTC.

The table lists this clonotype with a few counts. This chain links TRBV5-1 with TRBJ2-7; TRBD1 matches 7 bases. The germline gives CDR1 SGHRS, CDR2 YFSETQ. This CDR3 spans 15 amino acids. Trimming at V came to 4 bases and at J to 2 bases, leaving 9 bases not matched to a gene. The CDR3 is CASSEGTDLTYEQYF. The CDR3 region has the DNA TGCGCCAGCAGCGAGGGGACAGACCTAACCTACGAGCAGTACTTC. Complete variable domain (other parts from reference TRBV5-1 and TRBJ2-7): KAGVTQTPRYLIKTRGQQVTLSCSPISGHRSVSWYQQTPGQGLQFLFEYFSETQRNKGNFPGRFSGRQFSNSRSEMNVSTLELGDSALYLCASSEGTDLTYEQYFGPGTRLTVT.

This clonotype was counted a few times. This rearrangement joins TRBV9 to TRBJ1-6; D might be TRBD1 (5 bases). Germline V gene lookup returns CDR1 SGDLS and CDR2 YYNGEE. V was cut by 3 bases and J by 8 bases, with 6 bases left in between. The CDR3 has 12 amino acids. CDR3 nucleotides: TGTGCCAGCAGCGCGACAGATTCACCCCTCCACTTT. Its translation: CASSATDSPLHF.

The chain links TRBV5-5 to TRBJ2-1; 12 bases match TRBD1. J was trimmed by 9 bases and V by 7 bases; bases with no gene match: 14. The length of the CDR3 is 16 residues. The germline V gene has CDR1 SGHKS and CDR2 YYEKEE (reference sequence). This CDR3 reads CASGGSAGTGGFEQFF. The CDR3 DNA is TGTGCCAGCGGGGGATCGGCGGGGACAGGGGGCTTTGAGCAGTTCTTC.

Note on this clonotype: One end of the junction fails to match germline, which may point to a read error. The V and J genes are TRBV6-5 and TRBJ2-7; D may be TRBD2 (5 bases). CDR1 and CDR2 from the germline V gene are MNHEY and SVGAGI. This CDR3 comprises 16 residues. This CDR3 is CASSYYRGLGIYGQYF. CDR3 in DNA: TGTGCCAGCAGTTACTATCGGGGTTTAGGGATCTACGGGCAGTACTTC.

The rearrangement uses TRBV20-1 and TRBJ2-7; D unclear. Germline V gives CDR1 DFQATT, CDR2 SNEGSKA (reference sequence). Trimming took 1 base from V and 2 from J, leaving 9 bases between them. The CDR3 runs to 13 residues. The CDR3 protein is CSARVIDTYEQYF. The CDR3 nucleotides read TGCAGTGCTAGAGTTATAGACACCTACGAGCAGTACTTC.

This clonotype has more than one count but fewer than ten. Here the CDR3 DNA reads TGTGCCAGCAGTTACGCGGCTAGCGGGGGGAAAGAGACCCAGTACTTC. Translation: CASSYAASGGKETQYF. V is TRBV6-6 and J is TRBJ2-5; TRBD2 agrees at 11 bases. From germline, CDR1 is MNHNY and CDR2 SVGAGI (reference sequence). V lost 2 bases and J lost 3; bases outside the gene matches: 5. The CDR3 runs 16 residues.

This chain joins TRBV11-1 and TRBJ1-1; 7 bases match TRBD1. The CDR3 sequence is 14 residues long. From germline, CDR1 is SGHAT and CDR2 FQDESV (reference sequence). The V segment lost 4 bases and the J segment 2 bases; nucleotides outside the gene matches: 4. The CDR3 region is CASSWQGGNTEAFF. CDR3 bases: TGTGCCAGCAGCTGGCAGGGGGGAAACACTGAAGCTTTCTTT.

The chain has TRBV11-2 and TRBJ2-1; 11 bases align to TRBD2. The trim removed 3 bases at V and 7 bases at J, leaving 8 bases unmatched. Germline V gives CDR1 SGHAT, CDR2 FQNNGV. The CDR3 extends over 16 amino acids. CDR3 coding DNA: TGTGCCAGCAGCTTGTTTGGAACTAGCGGGGGTAATGAGCAGTTCTTC. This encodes CASSLFGTSGGNEQFF.

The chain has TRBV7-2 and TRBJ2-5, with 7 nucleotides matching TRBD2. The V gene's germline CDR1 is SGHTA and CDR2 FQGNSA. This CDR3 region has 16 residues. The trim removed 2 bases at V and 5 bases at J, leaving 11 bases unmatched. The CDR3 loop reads CASSLKSGVIGETQYF. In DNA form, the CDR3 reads TGTGCCAGCAGCTTAAAAAGCGGGGTTATAGGGGAGACCCAGTACTTC.

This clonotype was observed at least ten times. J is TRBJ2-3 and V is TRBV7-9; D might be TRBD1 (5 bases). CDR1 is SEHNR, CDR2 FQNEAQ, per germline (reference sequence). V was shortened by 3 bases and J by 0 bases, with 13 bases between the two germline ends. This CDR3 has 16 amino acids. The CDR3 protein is CASSFGHSTSTDTQYF. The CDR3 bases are TGTGCCAGCAGCTTCGGACATTCCACTAGCACAGATACGCAGTATTTT.

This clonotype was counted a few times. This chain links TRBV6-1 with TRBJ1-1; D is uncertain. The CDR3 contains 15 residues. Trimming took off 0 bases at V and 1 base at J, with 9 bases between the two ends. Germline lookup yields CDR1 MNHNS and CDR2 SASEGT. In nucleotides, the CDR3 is TGTGCCAGCAGTGAAGCTGGCAGGAAGAACACTGAAGCTTTCTTT. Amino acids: CASSEAGRKNTEAFF.